Listed below are T cell receptor beta chains from one sample, sequenced in a study of shared clonotypes between healthy human individuals. Profiling relied on immunoSEQ multiplex PCR, and the TCRdb table lists in-frame clones only, not all of them. Of more than 900,000 clones in the sample, around three quarters are singletons; the top ten hold more than 0.55%. The material sequenced was memory CD4+ T cells from PBMCs. All receptors come from a man younger than 30 in good health. Some clones in this sample may be carry-over from other donors' samples. The CDR3 runs from the conserved cysteine through the conserved F or W. D genes are given only for firm matches. Some rows have no size entry. The others give once, few or many, or a class for an expanded clone.

d_call: .
clone_size: .
j_call: TRBJ2-7
v_call: TRBV29-1
cdr3_nt: TGCAGCGTTGCTCGGTCCTACGAGCAGTACTTC
cdr3_aa: CSVARSYEQYF

d_call: .
clone_size: many
j_call: TRBJ2-5
v_call: TRBV11-2
cdr3_nt: TGTGCCAGCAACAGACTTAAAGGGGGAAGAGGAGAGACCCAGTACTTC
cdr3_aa: CASNRLKGGRGETQYF

d_call: TRBD2
clone_size: .
j_call: TRBJ2-5
v_call: TRBV6-1
cdr3_nt: TGTGCCAGCAGTCGGGCCGGGAGGGGAACGGAGACCCAGTACTTC
cdr3_aa: CASSRAGRGTETQYF

d_call: .
clone_size: .
j_call: TRBJ2-5
v_call: TRBV2
cdr3_nt: TGTGCCAGCAGGAGGTTCTTCACAGAGACCCAGTACTTC
cdr3_aa: CASRRFFTETQYF

d_call: .
clone_size: .
j_call: TRBJ1-2
v_call: TRBV18
cdr3_nt: TGTGCCAGCTCACCGGACGGGACCTATGGCTACACCTTC
cdr3_aa: CASSPDGTYGYTF

d_call: .
clone_size: .
j_call: TRBJ1-4
v_call: TRBV19
cdr3_nt: TGTGCCAGTAGTCCTCTACCGGAAAAACTGTTTTTT
cdr3_aa: CASSPLPEKLFF

d_call: .
clone_size: many
j_call: TRBJ1-1
v_call: TRBV21-1
cdr3_nt: TGTGCCAGCAGAAGGGGGGAGGCTGAAGCTTTCTTT
cdr3_aa: CASRRGEAEAFF

d_call: .
clone_size: .
j_call: TRBJ1-5
v_call: TRBV16
cdr3_nt: TGTGCCAGCAGCCAATCAGGGGTCAATCAGCCCCAGCATTTT
cdr3_aa: CASSQSGVNQPQHF

d_call: TRBD2
clone_size: .
j_call: TRBJ2-1
v_call: TRBV30
cdr3_nt: TGTGCCTGGAGTGGCTCCGGGACTAGCCAACTACAGGGGGAGCAGTTCTTC
cdr3_aa: CAWSGSGTSQLQGEQFF

d_call: .
clone_size: .
j_call: TRBJ2-7
v_call: TRBV11-2
cdr3_nt: TGTGCCAGCAGCTTAGGGCAGACTCAGACCTACGAGCAGTACTTC
cdr3_aa: CASSLGQTQTYEQYF

d_call: TRBD1
clone_size: .
j_call: TRBJ1-4
v_call: TRBV7-9
cdr3_nt: TGTGCCAGCAGCCCCCAGGGGGTCGGGGCAGAAAAACTGTTTTTT
cdr3_aa: CASSPQGVGAEKLFF